The clone carrying this T cell receptor beta chain was counted between two and nine times. The target antigen is unknown. TCRdb re-analysed the 5' RACE reads in MiXCR, keeping a single row per CDR3 protein. The data hold approximately 250,000 distinct CDR3 sequences, with approximately 16% observed a single time. The sample comes from a study of T-cell memory formation after mild COVID-19. Study background: TCR clusters were mostly donor specific. Overall study findings and caveats: In second-wave clones peaking day 37, SARS-CoV-2 specificity remained unconfirmed. Researchers found some responding clones in pre-infection memory, a sign that cross-reactive memory joined. Balance between CD4 and CD8 was seen in clones contracting day 15 to 85, and a CD4+ lean was seen in later expanders.

The CDR3 has 14 amino acids. Germline CDR1 and CDR2: KGHDR and SFDVKD. The ends lost 4 bases at V and 8 bases at J; junction bases unmatched: 6. The V gene is TRBV24-1, the J gene TRBJ2-1, with TRBD1 matching over 8 bases. This TCR derives from a man aged 18 to 29 who had mild COVID-19 (a few samples of this study predate the infection). Cell type and time point are not known. The sequenced sample was PBMCs or a T cell subset sorted from them (not recorded which). CDR3 loop: CATSDTGQGHEQFF. Here the CDR3 DNA reads TGTGCCACCAGTGACACCGGACAGGGCCATGAGCAGTTCTTC.